This is a list of T cell receptor beta chains from one sample in a study of T cell responses to AZD1222 COVID-19 vaccine. TCRdb's copy holds only in-frame clones and misses some; the assay was immunoSEQ multiplex PCR. The table records 130,000 to 150,000 clones, 90% to 95% of them present only once. The sample in question was peripheral blood, obtained on day 0 of AZD1222 vaccination. The receptors shown here come from an adult in good health. CDR3s include the opening cysteine and the closing phenylalanine or tryptophan. D genes are given only for firm matches. Size tells how often a clone was seen (once, few, many) or the class of an expanded clone, and some rows leave it out.

DNA: TGTGCCAGCAGCAGAACCAGGGGCTATGGCTACACCTTC
CDR3: CASSRTRGYGYTF
J: TRBJ1-2
size: -
V: TRBV21-1
D: -

DNA: TGTGCCAGCAGTTACTCGCGTCAGCAGCCCCAGCATTTT
CDR3: CASSYSRQQPQHF
J: TRBJ1-5
size: once
V: TRBV6-6
D: -

DNA: TGTGCCAGCAGTGAAGGGGTGGACAGGGCGATGAACACTGAAGCTTTCTTT
CDR3: CASSEGVDRAMNTEAFF
J: TRBJ1-1
size: -
V: TRBV6-1
D: TRBD1

DNA: TGTGCCAGTGAACAGGGGGAAGGATACAATGAGCAGTTCTTC
CDR3: CASEQGEGYNEQFF
J: TRBJ2-1
size: once
V: TRBV19
D: TRBD1

DNA: TGTGCCAGCAGTTACGGGCCGGGACAGGGGTCCGGGGAGCTGTTTTTT
CDR3: CASSYGPGQGSGELFF
J: TRBJ2-2
size: -
V: TRBV6-6
D: TRBD1

DNA: TGTGCCAGCAGCTCGGCGGTACCGGACGGAGCTAACTATGGCTACACCTTC
CDR3: CASSSAVPDGANYGYTF
J: TRBJ1-2
size: -
V: TRBV5-8
D: -

DNA: TGTGCCAGCAGCTCGCAGACACTGATGAACACTGAAGCTTTCTTT
CDR3: CASSSQTLMNTEAFF
J: TRBJ1-1
size: -
V: TRBV7-2
D: -

DNA: TGTGCCAGCAGTTTGACAGGGTCCCCCACTGGAAACACCATATATTTT
CDR3: CASSLTGSPTGNTIYF
J: TRBJ1-3
size: once
V: TRBV2
D: TRBD1

DNA: TGCGCCAGCAGCTTGGCAACAGCGGCAGAGCAGTACTTC
CDR3: CASSLATAAEQYF
J: TRBJ2-7
size: -
V: TRBV5-1
D: -

DNA: TGTGCCAGCAGCTTGCCAGGGGGGGCGCAAGAGACCCAGTACTTC
CDR3: CASSLPGGAQETQYF
J: TRBJ2-5
size: -
V: TRBV5-4
D: -

DNA: TGTGCCACCAGCAGAGATCGAATGGGGGTAGATACGCAGTATTTT
CDR3: CATSRDRMGVDTQYF
J: TRBJ2-3
size: -
V: TRBV15
D: -

DNA: TGTGCCAGCTCACCACTCCAGTCCACAGATACGCAGTATTTT
CDR3: CASSPLQSTDTQYF
J: TRBJ2-3
size: -
V: TRBV18
D: -

DNA: TGTGCCAGCAGCTTGGCGGCGGAGGGGCAAGAGACCCAGTACTTC
CDR3: CASSLAAEGQETQYF
J: TRBJ2-5
size: -
V: TRBV5-4
D: -

DNA: TGTGCCAGCACCCCCCCGGGACAGGGACTTGTAGATGGATTGTACGAGCAGTACTTC
CDR3: CASTPPGQGLVDGLYEQYF
J: TRBJ2-7
size: -
V: TRBV2
D: TRBD1

DNA: TGTGCCAGCAGCCCAGGGTCCGGCTACACCTTC
CDR3: CASSPGSGYTF
J: TRBJ1-2
size: -
V: TRBV28
D: -

DNA: TGTGCCAGCAGCCCCCCCCTATGTGCCTACGAGCAGTACTTC
CDR3: CASSPPLCAYEQYF
J: TRBJ2-7
size: -
V: TRBV21-1
D: -